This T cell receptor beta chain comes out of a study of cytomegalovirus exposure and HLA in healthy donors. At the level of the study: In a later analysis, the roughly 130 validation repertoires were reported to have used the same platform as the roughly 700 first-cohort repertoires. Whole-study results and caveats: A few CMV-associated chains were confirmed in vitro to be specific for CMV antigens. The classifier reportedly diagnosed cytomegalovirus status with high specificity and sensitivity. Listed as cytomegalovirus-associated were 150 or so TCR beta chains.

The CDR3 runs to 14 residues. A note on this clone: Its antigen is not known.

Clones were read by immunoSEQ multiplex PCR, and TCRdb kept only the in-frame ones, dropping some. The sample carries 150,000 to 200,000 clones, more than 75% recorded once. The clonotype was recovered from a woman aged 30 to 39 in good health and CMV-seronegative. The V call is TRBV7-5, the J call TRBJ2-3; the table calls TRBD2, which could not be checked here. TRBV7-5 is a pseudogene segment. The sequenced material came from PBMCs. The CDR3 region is CVRSLVAGANTQYF. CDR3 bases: TGTGTCAGAAGCTTAGTAGCGGGTGCAAATACGCAGTATTTT.